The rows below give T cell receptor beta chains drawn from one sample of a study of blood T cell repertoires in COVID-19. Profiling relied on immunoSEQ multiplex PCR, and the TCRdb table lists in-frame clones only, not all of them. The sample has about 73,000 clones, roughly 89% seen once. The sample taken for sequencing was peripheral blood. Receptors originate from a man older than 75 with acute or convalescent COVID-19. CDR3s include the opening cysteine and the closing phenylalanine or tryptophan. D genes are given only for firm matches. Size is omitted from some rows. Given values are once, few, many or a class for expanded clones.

cdr3_nt: TGTGCTAGTGGTTCGCCTACTAGCGGGGGGCCCGGAGAGTTCTTC
cdr3_aa: CASGSPTSGGPGEFF
v_call: TRBV12-5
clone_size: once
d_call: TRBD2
j_call: TRBJ2-1

cdr3_nt: TGTGCCAGTAGTCCTCCCGACAGGGCGGAGACCCAGTACTTC
cdr3_aa: CASSPPDRAETQYF
v_call: TRBV19
clone_size: .
d_call: TRBD1
j_call: TRBJ2-5

cdr3_nt: TGTGCCAGCAGCTTAGGCGGTGAAAAACTGTTTTTT
cdr3_aa: CASSLGGEKLFF
v_call: TRBV11-2
clone_size: few
d_call: .
j_call: TRBJ1-4

cdr3_nt: TGTGCCAGCAGCAAAGCGCGAGGTAGCAATCAGCCCCAGCATTTT
cdr3_aa: CASSKARGSNQPQHF
v_call: TRBV21-1
clone_size: once
d_call: .
j_call: TRBJ1-5

cdr3_nt: TGTGCCAGCAGCCGGGACTCCGGACGAGAACAGTACTTC
cdr3_aa: CASSRDSGREQYF
v_call: TRBV11-3
clone_size: .
d_call: .
j_call: TRBJ2-7

cdr3_nt: TGTGCCAGCAGAGTACCGGGGGTCATGGGGAACGAGCAGTACTTC
cdr3_aa: CASRVPGVMGNEQYF
v_call: TRBV6-5
clone_size: few
d_call: .
j_call: TRBJ2-7

cdr3_nt: TGTGCCAGCAGCTTAGCAGGCAGGGAAAACCAAGAGACCCAGTACTTC
cdr3_aa: CASSLAGRENQETQYF
v_call: TRBV7-9
clone_size: .
d_call: .
j_call: TRBJ2-5

cdr3_nt: TGTGCTAGCAGCCAGGACAGTCACAATGAGCAGTTCTTC
cdr3_aa: CASSQDSHNEQFF
v_call: TRBV7-7
clone_size: .
d_call: .
j_call: TRBJ2-1

cdr3_nt: TGTGCCACCAGTGATGACAGGGATCCTAATGGCTACACCTTC
cdr3_aa: CATSDDRDPNGYTF
v_call: TRBV24-1
clone_size: .
d_call: TRBD1
j_call: TRBJ1-2

cdr3_nt: TGTGCCAGCAGTGACAGGGCTAATGAAAAACTGTTTTTT
cdr3_aa: CASSDRANEKLFF
v_call: TRBV6-6
clone_size: many
d_call: TRBD1
j_call: TRBJ1-4

cdr3_nt: TGTGCCAGCAGCTTCCCCCTAGGCAGCACAGATACGCAGTATTTT
cdr3_aa: CASSFPLGSTDTQYF
v_call: TRBV7-9
clone_size: .
d_call: .
j_call: TRBJ2-3

cdr3_nt: TGCGCCAGCAGCTCCGATGGACAGGTTGATAATTCACCCCTCCACTTT
cdr3_aa: CASSSDGQVDNSPLHF
v_call: TRBV5-1
clone_size: .
d_call: TRBD1
j_call: TRBJ1-6

cdr3_nt: TGTGCCAGCAGTCATGGACAGGGGGGGACTGAAGCTTTCTTT
cdr3_aa: CASSHGQGGTEAFF
v_call: TRBV6-2/TRBV6-3
clone_size: .
d_call: TRBD1
j_call: TRBJ1-1

cdr3_nt: TGCGCCAGCAGCTGGAGTTCGCGGGTTCGGAACAATGAGCAGTTCTTC
cdr3_aa: CASSWSSRVRNNEQFF
v_call: TRBV5-1
clone_size: .
d_call: .
j_call: TRBJ2-1

cdr3_nt: TGTGCCAGTAGCGGGAAGTATAATACGCAGTATTTT
cdr3_aa: CASSGKYNTQYF
v_call: TRBV19
clone_size: .
d_call: .
j_call: TRBJ2-3

cdr3_nt: TGCGCCAGCATGGGGCTAGCGGGGGTAGAGACCCAGTACTTC
cdr3_aa: CASMGLAGVETQYF
v_call: TRBV5-1
clone_size: .
d_call: TRBD2
j_call: TRBJ2-5

cdr3_nt: TGTGCCAGCACTCTAGGATCGGTCCTCAACACTGAAGCTTTCTTT
cdr3_aa: CASTLGSVLNTEAFF
v_call: TRBV6-5
clone_size: .
d_call: .
j_call: TRBJ1-1

cdr3_nt: TGTGCCAGCAGTGAAGTGGGGCCGAACACTGAAGCTTTCTTT
cdr3_aa: CASSEVGPNTEAFF
v_call: TRBV6-1
clone_size: .
d_call: .
j_call: TRBJ1-1

cdr3_nt: TGTGCCATCAGTGAGCCGGGACTAGCGGGTAGCACAGATACGCAGTATTTT
cdr3_aa: CAISEPGLAGSTDTQYF
v_call: TRBV10-3
clone_size: .
d_call: TRBD2
j_call: TRBJ2-3

cdr3_nt: TGTGCCAGCAGCCCGGGACAGGGAAGATCCTATAATTCACCCCTCCACTTT
cdr3_aa: CASSPGQGRSYNSPLHF
v_call: TRBV27
clone_size: .
d_call: TRBD1
j_call: TRBJ1-6

cdr3_nt: TGTGCCAGCAGGGGACTAGCGGGGGGCCCCCCGGGCACCGGGGAGCTGTTTTTT
cdr3_aa: CASRGLAGGPPGTGELFF
v_call: TRBV3-1/TRBV3-2
clone_size: once
d_call: TRBD2
j_call: TRBJ2-2

cdr3_nt: TGTGCCAGCAGTCAATTCTCTGGGGCCAACGTCCTGACTTTC
cdr3_aa: CASSQFSGANVLTF
v_call: TRBV7-9
clone_size: .
d_call: .
j_call: TRBJ2-6